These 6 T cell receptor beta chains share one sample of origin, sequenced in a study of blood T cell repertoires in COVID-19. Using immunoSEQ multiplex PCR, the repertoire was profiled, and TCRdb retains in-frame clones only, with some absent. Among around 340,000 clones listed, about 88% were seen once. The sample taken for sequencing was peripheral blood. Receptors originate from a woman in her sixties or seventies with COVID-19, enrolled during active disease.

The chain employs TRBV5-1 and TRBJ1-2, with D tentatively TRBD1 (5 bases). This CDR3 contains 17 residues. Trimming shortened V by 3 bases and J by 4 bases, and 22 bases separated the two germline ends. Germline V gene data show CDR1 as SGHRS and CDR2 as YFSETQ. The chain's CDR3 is CASSSSLGGKGFYGYTF. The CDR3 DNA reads TGCGCCAGCAGCTCGTCACTGGGGGGGAAAGGATTCTATGGCTACACCTTC.

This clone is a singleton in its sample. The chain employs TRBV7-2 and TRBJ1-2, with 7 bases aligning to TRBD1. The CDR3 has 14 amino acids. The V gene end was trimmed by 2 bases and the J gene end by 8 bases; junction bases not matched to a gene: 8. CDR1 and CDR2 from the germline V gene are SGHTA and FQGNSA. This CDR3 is CASSLRQGYIGYTF. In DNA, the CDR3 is TGTGCCAGCAGCTTAAGACAGGGATATATCGGCTACACCTTC.

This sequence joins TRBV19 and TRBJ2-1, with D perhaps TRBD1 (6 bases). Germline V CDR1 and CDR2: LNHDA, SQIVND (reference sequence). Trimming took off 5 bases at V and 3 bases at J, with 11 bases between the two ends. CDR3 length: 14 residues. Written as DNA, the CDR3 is TGTGCCAGTAGTCGTCAGGGGTACTACAATGAGCAGTTCTTC. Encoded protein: CASSRQGYYNEQFF.

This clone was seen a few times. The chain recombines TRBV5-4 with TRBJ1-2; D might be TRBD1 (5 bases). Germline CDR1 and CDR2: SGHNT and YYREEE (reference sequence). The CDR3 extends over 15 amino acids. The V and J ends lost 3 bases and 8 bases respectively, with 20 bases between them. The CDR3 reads CASSSRDSYSGGYTF. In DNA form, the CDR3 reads TGTGCCAGCAGCTCCCGGGACTCCTATTCCGGAGGCTACACCTTC.

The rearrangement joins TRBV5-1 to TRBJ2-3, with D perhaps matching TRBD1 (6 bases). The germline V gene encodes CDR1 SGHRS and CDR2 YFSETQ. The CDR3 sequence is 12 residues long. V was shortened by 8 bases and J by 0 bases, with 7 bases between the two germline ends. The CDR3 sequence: CASTGSTDTQYF. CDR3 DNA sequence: TGCGCCAGTACAGGGAGCACAGATACGCAGTATTTT.

CDR3 sequence (DNA): TGTGCCAGCAGTTACGCCGGGACTGCGACCTACGAGCAGTACTTC. It yields the protein CASSYAGTATYEQYF. This chain links TRBV6-5 with TRBJ2-7, with TRBD2 as a possible D gene (6 bases). The CDR3 contains 15 residues. The germline gives CDR1 MNHEY, CDR2 SVGAGI. V dropped 2 bases and J dropped 2 bases, with 13 bases sitting between them.